Listed here are 9 T cell receptor beta chains from one sample, sequenced in a study of cytomegalovirus exposure and HLA in healthy donors. The table came from immunoSEQ multiplex PCR; TCRdb's copy has only in-frame clones and leaves some out. The data hold 150,000 to 200,000 clones, with 80% to 90% observed a single time. Sequencing was performed on PBMCs. The receptor set was obtained from a woman younger than 45 in good health and CMV-seropositive.

This sequence joins TRBV5-1 and TRBJ2-7, with no clear D. V was shortened by 7 bases and J by 0 bases, with 11 bases between the two germline ends. Germline lookup yields CDR1 SGHRS and CDR2 YFSETQ. The CDR3 consists of 13 residues. CDR3 amino acids: CASSPLNSYEQYF. DNA for the CDR3: TGCGCCAGCTCTCCACTCAACTCCTACGAGCAGTACTTC.

The chain is built from TRBV7-2 and TRBJ2-3; the D gene is possibly TRBD2 (6 bases). The germline V gene encodes CDR1 SGHTA and CDR2 FQGNSA. The CDR3 covers 15 residues. V was clipped by 5 bases and J by 0 bases, with 12 bases between them. CDR3: CASSISGISTDTQYF. CDR3 in DNA: TGTGCCAGCAGCATTAGCGGTATCAGCACAGATACGCAGTATTTT.

The CDR3 bases are TGTGCCACCAGCAGAGATAGGGGGATCGCTGAAGCTTTCTTT. Its protein product is CATSRDRGIAEAFF. The chain employs TRBV15 and TRBJ1-1; maybe TRBD1 (6 bases). The CDR3 runs 14 residues. Germline CDR1 and CDR2: LNHNV and YYDKDF (reference sequence). V lost 0 bases and J 6 bases, leaving 11 bases between the germline ends.

The chain has TRBV7-6 and TRBJ2-1; 10 nucleotides match TRBD2. V trimming: 3 bases; J trimming: 5 bases; junction bases outside the gene matches: 4. The CDR3 is 15 residues long. Germline V CDR1 and CDR2: SGHVS, FNYEAQ. The CDR3 DNA reads TGTGCCAGCAGCTTGACTAGCGGGTTTAACAATGAGCAGTTCTTC. Its protein product is CASSLTSGFNNEQFF.

The chain has TRBV10-3 and TRBJ2-2; D gene ambiguous. This CDR3 has 17 residues. Germline CDR1 reads ENHRY; CDR2 reads SYGVKD. V lost 3 bases and J lost 0, with 14 bases in between. In DNA form, the CDR3 reads TGTGCCATCAGTGATCTTGGCTCTGGTTCGAACACCGGGGAGCTGTTTTTT. It is translated as CAISDLGSGSNTGELFF.

This chain links TRBV5-1 with TRBJ1-2, with 8 positions matching TRBD1. The germline gives CDR1 SGHRS, CDR2 YFSETQ. The V and J ends lost 4 bases and 4 bases, in that order; junction bases with no gene match: 6. The CDR3 loop spans 14 amino acids. CDR3 sequence (DNA): TGCGCCAGCAGCCATATGGACAGGGCCTATGGCTACACCTTC. This sequence encodes CASSHMDRAYGYTF.

CDR3 nucleotide sequence: TGTGCCAGCAGCTCCACTACAGGGTCTGAGACCCAGTACTTC. This encodes CASSSTTGSETQYF. The chain carries TRBV6-6 and TRBJ2-5, with a possible D match to TRBD1 (6 bases). V was pared by 6 bases and J by 5 bases, with 16 bases between. The CDR3 spans 14 residues. Germline V lookup: CDR1 MNHNY, CDR2 SVGAGI (reference sequence).

V gene TRBV2 combines with J gene TRBJ1-2; 7 bases agree with TRBD1. Germline V gene lookup returns CDR1 SNHLY and CDR2 FYNNEI. With V trimmed by 2 bases and J by 7 bases, 10 bases remained unmatched. CDR3 length: 15 amino acids. The CDR3 protein is CASSELRGRPLGYTF. In nucleotides, the CDR3 is TGTGCCAGCAGTGAATTGAGGGGGCGCCCACTTGGCTACACCTTC.

The chain links TRBV2 to TRBJ2-3, with 9 nucleotides matching TRBD1. Germline trimming cut 6 bases from V and 5 bases from J; bases unmatched to any gene: 9. The germline CDR1 and CDR2 sequences are SNHLY and FYNNEI. This CDR3 is built from 15 residues. Here the CDR3 DNA reads TGTGCCAGCAGGGAATTACAGGGGGCTGAAGATACGCAGTATTTT. Translating gives CASRELQGAEDTQYF. Filled out from reference TRBV2 and TRBJ2-3, the complete variable domain reads EPEVTQTPSHQVTQMGQEVILRCVPISNHLYFYWYRQILGQKVEFLVSFYNNEISEKSEIFDDQFSVERPDGSNFTLKIRSTKLEDSAMYFCASRELQGAEDTQYFGPGTRLTVL.